Presented here are 2 T cell receptor beta chains from one specimen sequenced in a study of blood T cell repertoires in COVID-19. The protocol was immunoSEQ multiplex PCR, while the TCRdb copy is restricted to in-frame clones and leaves out a portion. The sample comprises about 250,000 clones, roughly 85% of which are singletons, and approximately 9% rests with the top ten. The material sequenced was PBMCs or T cells enriched from blood (not recorded which). These receptors originate from a woman in her 50s with acute COVID-19.

CDR3 amino acids: CASSLGTGVNTEAFF. The CDR3 coding sequence is TGCGCCAGCAGCTTGGGGACAGGCGTGAACACTGAAGCTTTCTTT. The gene calls are TRBV5-1 and TRBJ1-1, with 7 bases matching TRBD1. CDR1 and CDR2 (germline): SGHRS, YFSETQ. Trimming took 0 bases from V and 0 from J; bases not matched to a gene: 2. The CDR3 extends over 15 amino acids.

CDR3 residues: CASRSGGGSVDTQYF. CDR3 sequence (DNA): TGTGCCAGCAGGAGCGGGGGGGGGTCGGTAGATACGCAGTATTTT. The chain is built from TRBV6-5 and TRBJ2-3, with 10 bases fitting TRBD2. V lost 6 bases and J lost 5; bases outside the gene matches: 8. The CDR3 loop spans 15 amino acids. Germline V lookup: CDR1 MNHEY, CDR2 SVGAGI.